These 23 T cell receptor beta chains originate from one sample sequenced in a study of OX40 agonist ivuxolimab in advanced cancers. Assay used: immunoSEQ multiplex PCR; TCRdb lists only in-frame clones, some missing. There are approximately 70,000 clones in the sample; around nine tenths occur only once, and 0.44% lies in the top ten. Here the sequenced sample was CD4+ or CD8+ T cells sorted from blood, taken in a trial of the OX40 agonist ivuxolimab. The receptor source for this set is an adult with an advanced solid tumor such as melanoma, head and neck, liver or kidney cancer.

This sequence joins TRBV7-9 and TRBJ1-1; no clear D. Trimming stripped 5 bases from V and 1 base from J, with 8 bases between. The germline CDR1 and CDR2 sequences are SEHNR and FQNEAQ (reference sequence). The CDR3 consists of 13 residues. CDR3 DNA sequence: TGTGCCAGCAGCCTACAGCCGAACACTGAAGCTTTCTTT. Its translation is CASSLQPNTEAFF.

This chain joins TRBV10-3 and TRBJ2-7; 11 bases are a match to TRBD2. Germline V gene sequence: CDR1 ENHRY, CDR2 SYGVKD. The ends lost 6 bases at V and 3 bases at J; junction bases unmatched: 4. The CDR3 runs 14 residues. In DNA, the CDR3 is TGTGCCATCAGCGGGACTAGCGGTGACTACGAGCAGTACTTC. Protein product: CAISGTSGDYEQYF.

The chain employs TRBV19 and TRBJ2-5; possibly TRBD1 for D (6 bases). This CDR3 contains 13 residues. V gave up 6 bases and J gave up 2 bases, with 10 bases separating them. Looked up from germline, CDR1 is LNHDA and CDR2 is SQIVND (reference sequence). This chain's CDR3 is CASRGGQQETQYF. CDR3 bases: TGTGCCAGTAGGGGCGGACAGCAAGAGACCCAGTACTTC.

V usage is TRBV19 and J usage is TRBJ2-6; D uncertain. The ends were cut back, 7 bases at V and 0 bases at J, with 16 bases in the middle. The CDR3 consists of 17 residues. CDR1 LNHDA and CDR2 SQIVND come from the germline V gene (reference sequence). The CDR3 DNA follows: TGTGCCAGTACGTCAGCCAACGACTTCTCTGGGGCCAACGTCCTGACTTTC. Its protein is CASTSANDFSGANVLTF.

The V and J genes are TRBV5-5 and TRBJ2-3; D perhaps matches TRBD1 (5 bases). The CDR3 is 18 residues long. The germline V and J ends were trimmed by 0 bases and 2 bases, with 19 bases remaining between them. The germline V gene has CDR1 SGHKS and CDR2 YYEKEE (reference sequence). The CDR3 DNA follows: TGTGCCAGCAGCTTGGAGGGGTCGTCGTGGGGTATCACAGATACGCAGTATTTT. As protein: CASSLEGSSWGITDTQYF.

The chain is built from TRBV7-2 and TRBJ2-5, with unresolved D. The assigned J gene may be wrong: the sequence end matches TRBJ2-7 better. The CDR3 length is 16 residues. Germline V gives CDR1 SGHTA, CDR2 FQGNSA. The CDR3 region has the DNA TGTGCCAGCAGCTTAGACTCTGTCTCCCTCTTCTACGAGCAGTACTTC. This translates into CASSLDSVSLFYEQYF.

The chain is built from TRBV7-8 and TRBJ1-5; possibly TRBD1 for D (5 bases). The CDR3 is 15 residues long. CDR1 is SGHVS, CDR2 FQNEAQ, per germline. With 4 bases removed from V and 10 bases from J, the gap between germline ends came to 20 bases. In nucleotides, the CDR3 is TGTGCCAGCAGCTCCATCGCGACAGAATCAGCTCCCCAGCATTTT. Its protein product is CASSSIATESAPQHF.

The J gene is TRBJ1-5, the V gene TRBV10-3; tentatively, D is TRBD1 (6 bases). The ends were cut back, 10 bases at V and 2 bases at J, with 15 bases in the middle. The V gene's germline CDR1 is ENHRY and CDR2 SYGVKD. CDR3 length equals 14 residues. The CDR3 is CATEDSGGNQPQHF. CDR3 coding DNA: TGTGCCACCGAGGACAGCGGGGGCAATCAGCCCCAGCATTTT.

This clone was counted a single time. The CDR3 is CASRTIQGARYGYTF. The DNA for the CDR3 is TGTGCCAGCCGTACTATCCAGGGGGCCCGCTATGGCTACACCTTC. The gene calls are TRBV2 and TRBJ1-2; TRBD1 aligns across 8 bases. The junction had 12 bases not matched to a gene; V was cut back by 8 bases and J by 4 bases. The CDR3 is 15 amino acids. CDR1 is SNHLY, CDR2 FYNNEI, per germline. Together with reference TRBV2 and TRBJ1-2, the CDR3 gives the full variable domain: EPEVTQTPSHQVTQMGQEVILRCVPISNHLYFYWYRQILGQKVEFLVSFYNNEISEKSEIFDDQFSVERPDGSNFTLKIRSTKLEDSAMYFCASRTIQGARYGYTFGSGTRLTVV.

CDR3 in DNA: TGTGCCAGCAGTTACTCCAGGGGGCAATGGAATGAGCAGTTCTTC. Its protein product is CASSYSRGQWNEQFF. The chain has TRBV6-5 and TRBJ2-1; 8 bases align to TRBD1. Germline CDR1 MNHEY, CDR2 SVGAGI. V gave up 0 bases and J gave up 7 bases; unmatched junction bases: 5. The CDR3 sequence is 15 residues long.

V gene TRBV12-1 combines with J gene TRBJ2-3; the table assigns TRBD2, which was not confirmed against the DNA. TRBV12-1 is given as a pseudogene. The CDR3 has 9 residues. The CDR3 spells CARRDTQYF. In DNA, the CDR3 is TGTGCCAGGCGGGATACGCAGTATTTT.

The chain has TRBV6-5 and TRBJ1-2; D is undetermined. CDR1 is MNHEY, CDR2 SVGAGI, per germline. V shed 0 bases and J shed 0 bases, with 8 bases lying between them. The CDR3 consists of 15 residues. CDR3 bases: TGTGCCAGCAGTTACTCCTTCCAAGCTAACTATGGCTACACCTTC. This translates into CASSYSFQANYGYTF.

J is TRBJ2-5 and V is TRBV7-2, with D perhaps matching TRBD1 (5 bases). The tail of the sequence fits TRBJ2-7 better, so the J call may be wrong. The CDR3 has 15 residues. Germline CDR1 and CDR2: SGHTA and FQGNSA. This chain's CDR3 is CASSLQQGATYEQYF. The CDR3 DNA sequence: TGTGCCAGCAGCCTGCAGCAAGGGGCTACCTACGAGCAGTACTTC.

DNA of the CDR3: TGTGCCAGTAGTATCCCTTTTGTCGGGAGTATGTACTTC. Translated: CASSIPFVGSMYF. This rearrangement joins TRBV19 to TRBJ2-7, with D maybe TRBD2 (6 bases). V lost 3 bases, J lost 12 bases, and 18 bases lay in between. Germline lookup yields CDR1 LNHDA and CDR2 SQIVND (reference sequence). CDR3 length: 13 amino acids.

This sequence joins TRBV6-5 and TRBJ1-2; D is undetermined. The CDR3 has 14 amino acids. Germline assignment: CDR1 MNHEY and CDR2 SVGAGI. Trimming took 5 bases from V and 0 from J, leaving 10 bases between them. CDR3 nucleotide sequence: TGTGCCAGCAGTCCGGGCCAGGCTAACTATGGCTACACCTTC. It specifies CASSPGQANYGYTF.

The genes are TRBV18 and TRBJ1-1, with a possible D match to TRBD1 (5 bases). The CDR3 covers 17 residues. The V gene lost 1 base and the J gene lost 0 bases, with 15 bases spanning the gap. The germline gives CDR1 KGHSH, CDR2 LQKENI. The CDR3 sequence is CASSPRGQGTLNTEAFF. CDR3 in DNA: TGTGCCAGCTCACCACGGGGTCAGGGCACCCTGAACACTGAAGCTTTCTTT.

The V call is TRBV11-3, the J call TRBJ2-5, with D perhaps matching TRBD2 (5 bases). The germline V and J ends were trimmed by 5 bases and 2 bases, with 12 bases remaining between them. CDR1 and CDR2 (germline): SGHNT, YENEEA. This CDR3 region has 14 residues. The DNA for the CDR3 is TGTGCCAGCAGCATGTTACTAGTTCAAGAGACCCAGTACTTC. It codes for CASSMLLVQETQYF.

This sequence joins TRBV30 and TRBJ2-1; no clear D gene. Per the germline V gene, CDR1 is GTSNPN and CDR2 is SVGIG (reference sequence). The ends were cut back, 2 bases at V and 8 bases at J, with 10 bases in the middle. The CDR3 covers 12 residues. The CDR3 reads CAWSLNSDEQFF. In DNA, the CDR3 is TGTGCCTGGAGTCTCAACTCGGATGAGCAGTTCTTC.

The gene calls are TRBV27 and TRBJ2-7, with 9 nucleotides matching TRBD1. CDR1 is MNHEY, CDR2 SMNVEV, per germline (reference sequence). The CDR3 is 14 residues long. V shed 5 bases and J 6 bases; nucleotides not matched to a gene: 8. CDR3 in amino acids: CASSVDRGIGEQYF. CDR3 nucleotides: TGTGCCAGCAGTGTTGACAGGGGGATAGGCGAGCAGTACTTC.

The V and J genes are TRBV5-4 and TRBJ2-1, with 9 bases fitting TRBD2. Germline CDR1 reads SGHNT; CDR2 reads YYREEE (reference sequence). The trim removed 5 bases at V and 9 bases at J, leaving 9 bases unmatched. The CDR3 sequence is 14 residues long. CDR3 loop: CASRQTSGSTEQFF. CDR3 coding DNA: TGTGCCAGCAGACAAACTAGCGGGTCTACTGAGCAGTTCTTC.

The J gene is TRBJ1-2, the V gene TRBV19, with D maybe TRBD1 (5 bases). V was cut by 5 bases and J by 8 bases, with 18 bases left in between. CDR1 is LNHDA and CDR2 is SQIVND in the germline V gene (reference sequence). This CDR3 has 14 amino acids. The CDR3 region is CASSPRQTQRGYTF. The CDR3 nucleotides are TGTGCCAGTAGTCCTCGACAGACCCAACGGGGCTACACCTTC.

V usage is TRBV9 and J usage is TRBJ2-3; TRBD2 agrees at 7 bases. CDR3 length: 15 amino acids. V dropped 0 bases and J dropped 5; count of bases not matched to a gene: 6. Looked up from germline, CDR1 is SGDLS and CDR2 is YYNGEE. As DNA, the CDR3 is TGTGCCAGCAGCGTAGACGCGGGAGTGGAAGATACGCAGTATTTT. Encoded protein: CASSVDAGVEDTQYF.

The rearrangement joins TRBV7-2 to TRBJ2-1, with TRBD2 identical over 14 bases. V shed 3 bases, J shed 10 bases, and the junction held 8 bases outside the gene matches. Per germline, CDR1 SGHTA and CDR2 FQGNSA. This CDR3 spans 16 amino acids. This CDR3 reads CASSFSGTSGSLEQFF. The DNA for the CDR3 is TGTGCCAGCAGCTTTTCCGGGACTAGCGGGAGTTTAGAGCAGTTCTTC.